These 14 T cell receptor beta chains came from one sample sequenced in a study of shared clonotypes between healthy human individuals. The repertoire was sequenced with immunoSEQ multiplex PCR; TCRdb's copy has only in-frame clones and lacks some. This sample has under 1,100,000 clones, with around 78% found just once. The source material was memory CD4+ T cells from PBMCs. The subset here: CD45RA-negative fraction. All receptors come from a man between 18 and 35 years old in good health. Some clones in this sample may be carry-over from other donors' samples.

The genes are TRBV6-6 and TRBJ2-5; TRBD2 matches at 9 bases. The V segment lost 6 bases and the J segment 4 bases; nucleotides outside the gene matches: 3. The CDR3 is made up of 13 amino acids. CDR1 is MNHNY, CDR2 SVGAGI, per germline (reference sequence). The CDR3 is CASSQTSGETQYF. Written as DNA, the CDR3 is TGTGCCAGCAGCCAGACTAGCGGAGAGACCCAGTACTTC.

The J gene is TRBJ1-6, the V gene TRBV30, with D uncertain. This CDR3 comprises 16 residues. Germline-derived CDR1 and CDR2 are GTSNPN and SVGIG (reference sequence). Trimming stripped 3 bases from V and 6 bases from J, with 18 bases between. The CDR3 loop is CAWRTPQTAFNSPLHF. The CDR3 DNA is TGTGCCTGGAGGACGCCGCAGACGGCATTTAATTCACCCCTCCACTTT.

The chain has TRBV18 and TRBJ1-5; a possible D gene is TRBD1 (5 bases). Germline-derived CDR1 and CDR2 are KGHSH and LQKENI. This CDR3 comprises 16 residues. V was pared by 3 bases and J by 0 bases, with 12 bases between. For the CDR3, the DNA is TGTGCCAGCTCACCGACAGCCAGCTTTAGCAATCAGCCCCAGCATTTT. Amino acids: CASSPTASFSNQPQHF.

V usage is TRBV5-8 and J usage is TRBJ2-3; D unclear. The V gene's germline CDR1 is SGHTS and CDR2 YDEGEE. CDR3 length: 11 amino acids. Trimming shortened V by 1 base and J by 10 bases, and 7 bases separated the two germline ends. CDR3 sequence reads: CASSLPDPQYF. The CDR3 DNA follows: TGTGCCAGCAGCTTGCCGGACCCGCAGTATTTT.

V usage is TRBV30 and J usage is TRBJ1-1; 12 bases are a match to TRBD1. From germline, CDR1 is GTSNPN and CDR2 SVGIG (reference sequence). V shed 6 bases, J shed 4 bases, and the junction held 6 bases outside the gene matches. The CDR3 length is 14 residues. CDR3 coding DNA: TGTGCCTGTGGGACAGGGGGCGAAGTCACTGAAGCTTTCTTT. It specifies CACGTGGEVTEAFF. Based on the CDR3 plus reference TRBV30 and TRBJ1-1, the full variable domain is SQTIHQWPATLVQPVGSPLSLECTVEGTSNPNLYWYRQAAGRGLQLLFYSVGIGQISSEVPQNLSASRPQDRQFILSSKKLLLSDSGFYLCACGTGGEVTEAFFGQGTRLTVV.

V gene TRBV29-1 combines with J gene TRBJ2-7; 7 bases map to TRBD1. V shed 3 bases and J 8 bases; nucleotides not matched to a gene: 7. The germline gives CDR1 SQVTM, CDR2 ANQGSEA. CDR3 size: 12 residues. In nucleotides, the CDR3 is TGCAGCGTTGACCAACAGGGGTACAAGCAGTACTTC. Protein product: CSVDQQGYKQYF.

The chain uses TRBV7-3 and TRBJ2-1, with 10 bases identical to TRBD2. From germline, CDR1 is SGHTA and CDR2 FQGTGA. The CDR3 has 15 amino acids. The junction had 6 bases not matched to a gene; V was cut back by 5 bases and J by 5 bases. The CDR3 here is CASSLKREGDNEQFF. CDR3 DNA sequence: TGTGCCAGCAGCCTCAAGCGGGAGGGAGACAATGAGCAGTTCTTC.

Here the CDR3 reads CASSLSVSNEQFF. The DNA of the CDR3 is TGTGCCAGCAGCTTATCAGTGTCAAATGAGCAGTTCTTC. The J gene is TRBJ2-1, the V gene TRBV7-9; D remains unclear. The germline V and J ends were trimmed by 2 bases and 7 bases, with 9 bases remaining between them. Per germline, CDR1 SEHNR and CDR2 FQNEAQ (reference sequence). This CDR3 region has 13 residues.

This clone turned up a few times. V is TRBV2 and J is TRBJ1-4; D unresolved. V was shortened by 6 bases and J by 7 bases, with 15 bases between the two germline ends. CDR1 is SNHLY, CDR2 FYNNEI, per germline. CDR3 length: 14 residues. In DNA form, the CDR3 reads TGTGCCAGCAGCCCGGAATCAGGAGGTGAAAAACTGTTTTTT. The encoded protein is CASSPESGGEKLFF.

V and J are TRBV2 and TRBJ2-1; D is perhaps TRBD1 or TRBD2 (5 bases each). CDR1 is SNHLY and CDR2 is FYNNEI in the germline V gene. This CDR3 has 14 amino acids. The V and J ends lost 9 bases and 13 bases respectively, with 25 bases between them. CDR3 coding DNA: TGTGCCAGTCACCAAGGGATCCCGGGGCCATTTCAGTTCTTC. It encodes CASHQGIPGPFQFF. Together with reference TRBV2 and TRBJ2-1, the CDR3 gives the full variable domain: EPEVTQTPSHQVTQMGQEVILRCVPISNHLYFYWYRQILGQKVEFLVSFYNNEISEKSEIFDDQFSVERPDGSNFTLKIRSTKLEDSAMYFCASHQGIPGPFQFFGPGTRLTVL.

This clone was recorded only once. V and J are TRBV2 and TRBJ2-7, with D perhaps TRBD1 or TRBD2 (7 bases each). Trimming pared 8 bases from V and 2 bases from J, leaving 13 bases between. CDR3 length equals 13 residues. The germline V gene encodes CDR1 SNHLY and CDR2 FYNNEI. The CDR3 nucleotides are TGTGCCAGCGGGGGGGACAGCACCTACGAGCAGTACTTC. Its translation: CASGGDSTYEQYF.

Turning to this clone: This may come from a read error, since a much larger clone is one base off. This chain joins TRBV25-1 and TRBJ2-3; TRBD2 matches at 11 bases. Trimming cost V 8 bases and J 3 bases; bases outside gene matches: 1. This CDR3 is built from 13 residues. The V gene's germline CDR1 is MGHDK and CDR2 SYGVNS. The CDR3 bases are TGTGCCAGCGGACTAGCGGGTACAGATACGCAGTATTTT. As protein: CASGLAGTDTQYF.

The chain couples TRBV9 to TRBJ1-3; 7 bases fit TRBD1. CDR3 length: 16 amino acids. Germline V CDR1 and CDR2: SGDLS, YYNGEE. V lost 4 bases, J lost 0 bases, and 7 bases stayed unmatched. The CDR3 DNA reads TGTGCCAGCAGCTCCTACGGGACAGACTCTGGAAACACCATATATTTT. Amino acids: CASSSYGTDSGNTIYF.

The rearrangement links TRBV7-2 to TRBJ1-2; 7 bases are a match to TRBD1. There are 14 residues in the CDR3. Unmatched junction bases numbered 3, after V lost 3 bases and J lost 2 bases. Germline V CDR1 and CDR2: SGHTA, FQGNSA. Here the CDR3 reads CASSLQTGNYGYTF. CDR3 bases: TGTGCCAGCAGCTTGCAGACAGGGAACTATGGCTACACCTTC.